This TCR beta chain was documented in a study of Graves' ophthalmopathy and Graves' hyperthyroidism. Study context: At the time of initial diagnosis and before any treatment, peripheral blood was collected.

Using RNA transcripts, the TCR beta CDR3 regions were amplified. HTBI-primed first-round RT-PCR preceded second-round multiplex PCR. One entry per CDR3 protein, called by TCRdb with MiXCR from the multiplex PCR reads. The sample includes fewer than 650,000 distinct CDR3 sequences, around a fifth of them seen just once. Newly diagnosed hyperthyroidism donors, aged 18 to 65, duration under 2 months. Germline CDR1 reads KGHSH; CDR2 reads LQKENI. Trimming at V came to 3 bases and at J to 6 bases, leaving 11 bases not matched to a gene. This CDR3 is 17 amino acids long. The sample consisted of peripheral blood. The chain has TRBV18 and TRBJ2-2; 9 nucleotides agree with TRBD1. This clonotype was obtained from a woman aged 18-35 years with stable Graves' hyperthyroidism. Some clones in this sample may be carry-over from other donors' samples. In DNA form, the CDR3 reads TGTGCCAGCTCACCTCCAAGAGGGACAGGGATCGCCGGGGAGCTGTTTTTT. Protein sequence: CASSPPRGTGIAGELFF. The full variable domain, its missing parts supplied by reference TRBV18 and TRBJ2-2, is NAGVMQNPRHLVRRRGQEARLRCSPMKGHSHVYWYRQLPEEGLKFMVYLQKENIIDESGMPKERFSAEFPKEGPSILRIQQVVRGDSAAYFCASSPPRGTGIAGELFFGEGSRLTVL.